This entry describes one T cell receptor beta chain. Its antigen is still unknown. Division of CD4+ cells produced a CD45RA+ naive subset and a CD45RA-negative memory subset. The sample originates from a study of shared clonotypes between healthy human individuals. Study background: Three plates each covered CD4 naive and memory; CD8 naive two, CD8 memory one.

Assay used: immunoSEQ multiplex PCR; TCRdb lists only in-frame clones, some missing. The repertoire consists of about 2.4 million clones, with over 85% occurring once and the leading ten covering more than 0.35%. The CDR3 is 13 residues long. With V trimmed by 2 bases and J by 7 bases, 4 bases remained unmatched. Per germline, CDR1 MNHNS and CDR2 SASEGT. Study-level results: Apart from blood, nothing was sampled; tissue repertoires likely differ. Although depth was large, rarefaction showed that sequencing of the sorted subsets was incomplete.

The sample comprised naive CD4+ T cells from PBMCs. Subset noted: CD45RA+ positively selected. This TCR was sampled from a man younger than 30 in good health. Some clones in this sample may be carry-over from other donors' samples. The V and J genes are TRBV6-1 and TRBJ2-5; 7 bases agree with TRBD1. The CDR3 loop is CASSERSGGTQYF. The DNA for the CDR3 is TGTGCCAGCAGTGAAAGGTCAGGGGGGACCCAGTACTTC.